Below, one TCR beta chain is given with its context. The antigen is not known. The sample originates from a study of cytomegalovirus exposure and HLA in healthy donors. General study results and limits: Cytomegalovirus-associated TCR beta chains were listed, numbering some 150.

The CDR3 spans 13 residues. Unmatched junction bases numbered 1, after V lost 2 bases and J lost 6 bases. Germline CDR1 is MNHEY and CDR2 is SVGAGI. The PCR employed 60 Vbeta primers together with 13 Jbeta primers. Only in-frame clones appear in the TCRdb table, and some are missing; sequencing was by immunoSEQ multiplex PCR. The table lists 80,000 or so clones, roughly 80% of them singletons. The clonotype originates from a woman aged 40 to 50 in good health and CMV-seronegative. This chain connects TRBV6-5 to TRBJ2-1; TRBD2 matches 7 bases. Sequences were obtained from PBMCs. The CDR3 region is CASSYGRGNEQFF. The CDR3 DNA reads as TGTGCCAGCAGTTACGGGAGGGGCAATGAGCAGTTCTTC.